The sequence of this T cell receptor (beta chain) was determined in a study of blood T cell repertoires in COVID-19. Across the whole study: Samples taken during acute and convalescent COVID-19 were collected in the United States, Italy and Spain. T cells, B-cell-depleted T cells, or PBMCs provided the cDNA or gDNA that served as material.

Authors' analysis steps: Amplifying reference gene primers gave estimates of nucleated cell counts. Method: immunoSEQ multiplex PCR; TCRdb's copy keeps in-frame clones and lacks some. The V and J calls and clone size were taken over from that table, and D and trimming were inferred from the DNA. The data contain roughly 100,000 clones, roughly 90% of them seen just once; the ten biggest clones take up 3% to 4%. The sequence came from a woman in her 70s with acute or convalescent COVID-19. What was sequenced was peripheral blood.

The CDR3 loop is CASSPLSNQPQHF. DNA of the CDR3: TGTGCCAGTAGTCCGTTAAGCAATCAGCCCCAGCATTTT. The chain carries TRBV19 and TRBJ1-5; D uncertain. Trimming took 5 bases from V and 1 from J, leaving 6 bases between them. From germline, CDR1 is LNHDA and CDR2 SQIVND (reference sequence). The CDR3 spans 13 residues. Complete variable domain (other parts from reference TRBV19 and TRBJ1-5): DGGITQSPKYLFRKEGQNVTLSCEQNLNHDAMYWYRQDPGQGLRLIYYSQIVNDFQKGDIAEGYSVSREKKESFPLTVTSAQKNPTAFYLCASSPLSNQPQHFGDGTRLSIL.